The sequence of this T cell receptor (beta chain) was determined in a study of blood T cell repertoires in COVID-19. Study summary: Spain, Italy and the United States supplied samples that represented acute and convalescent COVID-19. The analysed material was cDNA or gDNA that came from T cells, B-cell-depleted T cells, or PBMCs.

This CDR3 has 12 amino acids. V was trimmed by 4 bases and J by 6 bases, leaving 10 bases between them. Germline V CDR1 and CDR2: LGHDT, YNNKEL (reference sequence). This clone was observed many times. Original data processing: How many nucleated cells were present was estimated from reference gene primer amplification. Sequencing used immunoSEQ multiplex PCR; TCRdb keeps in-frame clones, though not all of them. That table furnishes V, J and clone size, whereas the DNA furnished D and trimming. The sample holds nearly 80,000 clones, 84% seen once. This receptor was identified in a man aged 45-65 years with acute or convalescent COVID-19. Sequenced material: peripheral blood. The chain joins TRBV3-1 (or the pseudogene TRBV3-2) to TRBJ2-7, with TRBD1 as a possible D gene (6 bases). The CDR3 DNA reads TGTGCCAGCAGCCTCTTGGGGGCCGAGCAGTACTTC. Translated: CASSLLGAEQYF.